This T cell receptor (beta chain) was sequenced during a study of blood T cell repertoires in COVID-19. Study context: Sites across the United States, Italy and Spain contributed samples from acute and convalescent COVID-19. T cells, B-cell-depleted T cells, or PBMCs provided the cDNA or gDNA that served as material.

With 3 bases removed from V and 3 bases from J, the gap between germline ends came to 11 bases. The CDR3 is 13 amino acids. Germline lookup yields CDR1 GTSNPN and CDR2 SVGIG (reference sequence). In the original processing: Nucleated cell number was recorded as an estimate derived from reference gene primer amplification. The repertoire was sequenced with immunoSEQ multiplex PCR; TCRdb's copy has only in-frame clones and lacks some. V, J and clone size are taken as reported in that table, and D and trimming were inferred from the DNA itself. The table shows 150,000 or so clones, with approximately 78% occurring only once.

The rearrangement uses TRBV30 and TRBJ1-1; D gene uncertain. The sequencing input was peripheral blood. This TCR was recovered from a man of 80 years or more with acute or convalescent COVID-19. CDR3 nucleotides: TGTGCCTGGAGCGCTCACGGGGACACTGAAGCTTTCTTT. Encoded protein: CAWSAHGDTEAFF.